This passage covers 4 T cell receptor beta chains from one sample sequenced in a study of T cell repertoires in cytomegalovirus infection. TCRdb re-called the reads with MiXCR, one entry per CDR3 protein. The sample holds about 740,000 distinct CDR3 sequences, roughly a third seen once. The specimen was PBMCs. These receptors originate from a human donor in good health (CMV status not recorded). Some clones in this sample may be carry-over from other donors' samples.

CDR3 in amino acids: CASNAPGGDPVIWGFF. The CDR3 DNA follows: TGTGCCAGCAACGCTCCAGGGGGGGACCCGGTGATTTGGGGTTTCTTT. The chain carries TRBV2 and TRBJ1-1; TRBD1 matches 7 bases. V dropped 7 bases and J dropped 13; count of bases not matched to a gene: 24. The CDR3 has 16 amino acids. Germline CDR1 and CDR2: SNHLY and FYNNEI.

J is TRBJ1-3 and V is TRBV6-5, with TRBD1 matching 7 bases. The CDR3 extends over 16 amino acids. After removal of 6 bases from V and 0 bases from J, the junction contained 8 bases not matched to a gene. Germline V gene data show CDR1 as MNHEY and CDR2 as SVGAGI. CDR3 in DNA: TGTGCCAGCAGAGACCAGGGGGATATCTCTGGAAACACCATATATTTT. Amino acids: CASRDQGDISGNTIYF.

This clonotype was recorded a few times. The CDR3 sequence is CASSARQGFDQPQHF. CDR3 nucleotide sequence: TGTGCCAGTAGTGCGAGACAGGGGTTCGATCAGCCCCAGCATTTT. The V and J genes are TRBV19 and TRBJ1-5, with 8 bases matching TRBD1. V lost 5 bases to trimming and J lost 5 bases; unmatched junction nucleotides: 8. This CDR3 is 15 amino acids long. Germline V gene data show CDR1 as LNHDA and CDR2 as SQIVND (reference sequence).

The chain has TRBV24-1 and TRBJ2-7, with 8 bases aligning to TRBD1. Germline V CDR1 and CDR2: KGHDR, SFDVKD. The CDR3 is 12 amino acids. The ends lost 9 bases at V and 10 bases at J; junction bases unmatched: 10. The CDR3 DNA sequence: TGTGCCACCTCCCGGTCAGGGGGCATACAGTACTTC. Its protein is CATSRSGGIQYF.